The T cell receptor (beta chain) under discussion was sequenced for a study of blood T cell repertoires in COVID-19. Residents of about two dozen US areas, aged 18 to 89 years, made up the participants. The method was immunoSEQ multiplex PCR; TCRdb's version includes in-frame clones alone and lacks a portion of them. The sample shows fewer than 500,000 clones, approximately 90% of them seen only once. Germline V gene data show CDR1 as SGHAT and CDR2 as FQNNGV. The CDR3 is 14 amino acids. Trimming left V 3 bases short and J 6 bases short, with 12 bases between. The chain recombines TRBV11-2 with TRBJ1-3; D is unclear. Sequenced sample: PBMCs or T cells enriched from blood (not recorded which). The sequence came from a woman aged 18-30 years who had recovered from COVID-19. The CDR3 loop is CASSFSLGTNTIYF. CDR3 nucleotides: TGTGCCAGCAGCTTTTCCCTCGGTACAAACACCATATATTTT.